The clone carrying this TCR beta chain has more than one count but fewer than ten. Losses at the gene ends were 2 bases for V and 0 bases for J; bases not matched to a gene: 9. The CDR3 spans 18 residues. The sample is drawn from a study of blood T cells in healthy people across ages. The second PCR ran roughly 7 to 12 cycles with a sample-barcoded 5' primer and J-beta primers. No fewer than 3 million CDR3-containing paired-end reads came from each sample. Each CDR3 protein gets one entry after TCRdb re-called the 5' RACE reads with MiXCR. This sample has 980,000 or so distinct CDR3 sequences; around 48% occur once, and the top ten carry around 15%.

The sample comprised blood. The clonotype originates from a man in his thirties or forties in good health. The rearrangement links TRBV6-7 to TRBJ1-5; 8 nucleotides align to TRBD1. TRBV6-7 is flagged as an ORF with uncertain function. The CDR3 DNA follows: TGTGCCAGCAGTTACCTGGGCAGGGGGCTTATTAGCAATCAGCCCCAGCATTTT. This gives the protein CASSYLGRGLISNQPQHF.